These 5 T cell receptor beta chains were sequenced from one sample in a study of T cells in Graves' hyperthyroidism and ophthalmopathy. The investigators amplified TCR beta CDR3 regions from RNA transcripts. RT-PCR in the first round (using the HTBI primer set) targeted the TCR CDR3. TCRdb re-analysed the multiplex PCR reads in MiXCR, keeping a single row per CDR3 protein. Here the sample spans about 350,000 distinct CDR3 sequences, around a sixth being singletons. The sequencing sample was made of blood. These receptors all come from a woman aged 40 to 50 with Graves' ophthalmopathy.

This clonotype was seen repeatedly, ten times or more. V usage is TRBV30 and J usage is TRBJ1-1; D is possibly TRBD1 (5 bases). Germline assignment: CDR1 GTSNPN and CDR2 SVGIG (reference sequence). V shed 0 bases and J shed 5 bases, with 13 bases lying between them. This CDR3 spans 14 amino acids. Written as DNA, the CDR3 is TGTGCCTGGAGTGTATCCGGGACGGGGACTGAAGCTTTCTTT. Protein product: CAWSVSGTGTEAFF.

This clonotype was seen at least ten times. The CDR3 reads CASWGGQGGQPQHF. The CDR3 DNA is TGTGCCTCATGGGGGGGACAGGGGGGTCAGCCCCAGCATTTT. This sequence joins TRBV10-3 and TRBJ1-5, with 11 nucleotides matching TRBD1. With 11 bases clipped from V and 6 bases from J, the junction kept 9 bases outside the gene matches. CDR3 size: 14 residues. Germline loops: CDR1 ENHRY, CDR2 SYGVKD.

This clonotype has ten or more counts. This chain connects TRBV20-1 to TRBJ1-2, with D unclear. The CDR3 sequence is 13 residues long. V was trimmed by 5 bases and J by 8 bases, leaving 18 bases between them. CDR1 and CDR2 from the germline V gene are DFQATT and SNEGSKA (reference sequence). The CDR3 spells CSALEGIRYGYTF. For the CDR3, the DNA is TGCAGTGCTCTTGAGGGTATTCGGTACGGCTACACCTTC.

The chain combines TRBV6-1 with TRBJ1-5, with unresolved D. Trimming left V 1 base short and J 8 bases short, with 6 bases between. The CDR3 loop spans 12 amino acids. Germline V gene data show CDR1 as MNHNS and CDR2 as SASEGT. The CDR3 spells CASSEDPKPQHF. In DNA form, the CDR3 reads TGTGCCAGCAGTGAAGACCCGAAGCCCCAGCATTTT.

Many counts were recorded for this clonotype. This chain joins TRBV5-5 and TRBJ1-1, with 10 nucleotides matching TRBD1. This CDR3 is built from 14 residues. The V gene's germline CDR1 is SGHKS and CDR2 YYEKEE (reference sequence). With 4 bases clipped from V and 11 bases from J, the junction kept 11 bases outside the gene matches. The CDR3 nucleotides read TGTGCCAGCAGCCACCAGGACAGGGGGATTCGGGCTTTCTTT. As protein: CASSHQDRGIRAFF.